The TCR beta chain described here comes from a study of T cell changes during pregnancy in multiple sclerosis. V was clipped by 4 bases and J by 4 bases, with 14 bases between them. CDR3 length: 14 amino acids. CDR1 is GTSNPN and CDR2 is SVGIG in the germline V gene (reference sequence). Generated by immunoSEQ multiplex PCR, the TCRdb table keeps only in-frame clones and is missing some. The profile shows 85,000 to 100,000 clones, under 95% of them singletons. The sequence was obtained from a female donor with multiple sclerosis, enrolled in a pregnancy study. Sequences were derived from peripheral blood, sampled after pregnancy. The chain combines TRBV30 with TRBJ2-1, with D perhaps TRBD1 (6 bases). The DNA for the CDR3 is TGTGCCTGGACTTCGGACAGTCCATACAATGAGCAGTTCTTC. Protein: CAWTSDSPYNEQFF. Supplemented by reference TRBV30 and TRBJ2-1, the full variable domain reads SQTIHQWPATLVQPVGSPLSLECTVEGTSNPNLYWYRQAAGRGLQLLFYSVGIGQISSEVPQNLSASRPQDRQFILSSKKLLLSDSGFYLCAWTSDSPYNEQFFGPGTRLTVL.